The clone carrying this T cell receptor beta chain has a handful of counts. This record comes from a study of somatic mutations in cytotoxic T cells in rheumatoid arthritis. About the study: Flow sorting at nearly 100% purity was applied to some V beta antibody-stained T-cell populations, which included V beta1+ cells sequenced for TCRB.

V lost 0 bases and J lost 3; bases outside the gene matches: 1. The CDR3 contains 14 residues. The germline V gene has CDR1 MGHRA and CDR2 YSYEKL. Sequencing used immunoSEQ multiplex PCR; TCRdb keeps in-frame clones, though not all of them. This table holds some 7,000 clones, 60% to 80% found once. Positive magnetic bead selection separated CD4+ and CD8+ cells, and flow cytometry confirmed purity. The V and J genes are TRBV4-1 and TRBJ1-1; 7 bases align to TRBD1. The sample comprised CD8+ T cells sorted from blood. The source of this sequence is an adult with rheumatoid arthritis. The CDR3 protein is CASSQETGDTEAFF. The CDR3 DNA sequence: TGCGCCAGCAGCCAAGAAACAGGGGACACTGAAGCTTTCTTT.